Below are 18 T cell receptor beta chains sequenced from a single sample in a study of T cells in Graves' hyperthyroidism and ophthalmopathy. From RNA transcripts, TCR beta CDR3 regions were amplified. Primed by the HTBI set, a first-round RT-PCR was run on the TCR CDR3. One entry per CDR3 protein, called by TCRdb with MiXCR from the multiplex PCR reads. The sample has roughly 24,000 distinct CDR3 sequences, approximately 46% seen once. The sequenced sample consisted of blood. The receptors shown here come from a woman in her thirties with Graves' hyperthyroidism.

This clonotype was observed many times. In DNA, the CDR3 is TGTGCCAGCAGTGGTGCGGGACAGCGATACAATGAGCAGTTCTTC. It is translated as CASSGAGQRYNEQFF. This sequence joins TRBV28 and TRBJ2-1; perhaps TRBD1 as D (7 bases). V lost 5 bases to trimming and J lost 4 bases, with 15 bases between them. CDR1 is MDHEN, CDR2 SYDVKM, per germline. CDR3 length: 15 residues.

The rearrangement joins TRBV20-1 to TRBJ2-1; D not certain. The CDR3 loop spans 11 amino acids. Trimming removed 4 bases at V and 5 bases at J, with 6 bases between. The germline CDR1 and CDR2 sequences are DFQATT and SNEGSKA (reference sequence). DNA of the CDR3: TGCAGTGCTAATGAGAACAATGAGCAGTTCTTC. This sequence encodes CSANENNEQFF.

The table lists this clonotype with a few counts. This chain connects TRBV7-2 to TRBJ1-1; possibly TRBD1 for D (5 bases). The CDR3 spans 15 residues. The germline CDR1 and CDR2 sequences are SGHTA and FQGNSA. Trimming cost V 1 base and J 6 bases, with 15 bases left between them. The CDR3: CASSLGTGTRAEAFF. CDR3 nucleotide sequence: TGTGCCAGCAGCTTAGGGACTGGGACGAGGGCTGAAGCTTTCTTT.

This clonotype was seen at least ten times. The rearrangement links TRBV30 to TRBJ1-1; D gene unclear. This CDR3 has 11 amino acids. The V end lost 4 bases, the J end lost 0 bases, and 3 bases lay between the germline ends. Germline V CDR1 and CDR2: GTSNPN, SVGIG (reference sequence). CDR3 nucleotides: TGTGCCTGGATTATGAACACTGAAGCTTTCTTT. Translating gives CAWIMNTEAFF.

This chain links TRBV10-3 with TRBJ2-3; D is possibly TRBD1 (5 bases). Trimming took 6 bases from V and 2 from J, leaving 15 bases between them. The CDR3 runs to 15 residues. The germline CDR1 and CDR2 sequences are ENHRY and SYGVKD. As DNA, the CDR3 is TGTGCCATCAGCGGCAAGGGGTGGGCCACAGATACGCAGTATTTT. Amino acids: CAISGKGWATDTQYF.

This clonotype was recorded at least ten times. The genes are TRBV27 and TRBJ2-1; D may be TRBD1 or TRBD2 (7 bases each). From germline, CDR1 is MNHEY and CDR2 SMNVEV (reference sequence). Trimming removed 6 bases at V and 8 bases at J, with 23 bases between. The CDR3 is 16 residues long. The CDR3 DNA reads TGTGCCAGCAGCAACTACAGGGGAGGGAGGTCTGATGAGCAGTTCTTC. This encodes CASSNYRGGRSDEQFF.

The V and J genes are TRBV11-2 and TRBJ1-6; a weak D match, TRBD1 (6 bases). V was cut by 11 bases and J by 7 bases, with 15 bases left in between. The CDR3 has 13 amino acids. Germline V CDR1 and CDR2: SGHAT, FQNNGV. The CDR3 is CAGSRGPNSPLHF. The CDR3 DNA is TGTGCCGGATCCCGGGGGCCGAATTCACCCCTCCACTTT.

V is TRBV3-1 and J is TRBJ2-4, with TRBD2 matching 10 bases. CDR3 size: 15 residues. Trimming cost V 0 bases and J 7 bases; bases outside gene matches: 3. Germline V gene sequence: CDR1 LGHDT, CDR2 YNNKEL (reference sequence). The CDR3 nucleotides are TGTGCCAGCAGCCAAGAAGCGGGAGGGCGGAACATTCAGTACTTC. Encoded protein: CASSQEAGGRNIQYF.

This clonotype was observed many times. The rearrangement joins TRBV5-1 to TRBJ1-2; no clear D. The V end was cut by 5 bases, the J end by 4 bases, with 18 bases between. The germline V gene has CDR1 SGHRS and CDR2 YFSETQ. The CDR3 is 15 residues long. The chain's CDR3 is CASSRAADGSYGYTF. In nucleotides, the CDR3 is TGCGCCAGCAGTCGGGCAGCGGACGGCAGCTATGGCTACACCTTC.

V and J are TRBV7-3 and TRBJ1-1; TRBD1 matches 10 bases. The germline gives CDR1 SGHTA, CDR2 FQGTGA. The CDR3 has 15 residues. Unmatched junction bases numbered 5, after V lost 5 bases and J lost 2 bases. The CDR3 DNA sequence: TGTGCCAGCAGCGTGCGGACAGGGGGAAACACTGAAGCTTTCTTT. Protein sequence: CASSVRTGGNTEAFF.

Notes on this clonotype: Mismatch with germline at one junction end may stem from a read error. V and J are TRBV10-1 and TRBJ1-5; 8 positions agree with TRBD1. Germline CDR1 is WNHNN and CDR2 is SYGVQD (reference sequence). The CDR3 runs 22 residues. As DNA, the CDR3 is TGCGCCAGCAGTGTTGGTCCTCGGGAGGACAGGGATTCGAGAAGAAGCAATCTGCCCCAGCATTTC. This gives the protein CASSVGPREDRDSRRSNLPQHF.

By sample share, this clonotype is medium-sized (0.01 to 0.1%). The chain recombines TRBV25-1 with TRBJ1-3; D call uncertain. The germline CDR1 and CDR2 sequences are MGHDK and SYGVNS. The germline V and J ends were trimmed by 4 bases and 0 bases, with 4 bases remaining between them. The CDR3 consists of 13 residues. Here the CDR3 DNA reads TGTGCCAGCAGTGTGCTCTCTGGAAACACCATATATTTT. It codes for CASSVLSGNTIYF.

This clonotype was seen repeatedly, ten times or more. Given a much more abundant clone one base away, this may be a read error. The final CDR3 position lacks the conserved phenylalanine or tryptophan, pointing to a likely read error. The chain employs TRBV20-1 and TRBJ1-5; 7 bases align to TRBD1. The V gene end was trimmed by 5 bases and the J gene end by 3 bases; junction bases not matched to a gene: 7. This CDR3 has 14 amino acids. Germline loops: CDR1 DFQATT, CDR2 SNEGSKA (reference sequence). The CDR3 here is CSASTGALNQPQHL. In DNA, the CDR3 is TGCAGTGCTTCAACAGGGGCCCTCAATCAGCCCCAGCATCTT.

This clonotype was seen at least ten times. V gene TRBV11-3 combines with J gene TRBJ1-2; D gene unclear. CDR1 and CDR2 (germline): SGHNT, YENEEA. This CDR3 is 13 amino acids long. V lost 4 bases to trimming and J lost 1 base, with 7 bases between them. The CDR3 region is CASSSGSNYGYTF. The CDR3 coding sequence is TGTGCCAGCAGCTCGGGGAGTAACTATGGCTACACCTTC.

Concerning this clonotype: Just one base apart from a much larger clone, this may be a read error. The gene calls are TRBV6-5 and TRBJ2-2, with a tentative D call TRBD1 (6 bases). V was shortened by 6 bases and J by 5 bases, with 28 bases between the two germline ends. The germline gives CDR1 MNHEY, CDR2 SVGAGI. CDR3 length: 19 residues. The CDR3 DNA is TGTGCCAGCAGCTGGGACCCTCTGGGGTTAGCAGGGGATACCGGGGAGCTGTTTTTT. Its translation is CASSWDPLGLAGDTGELFF.

This clonotype was observed once. At one end the junction does not follow the germline gene, possibly because of a read error. The chain joins TRBV24-1 to TRBJ2-2; the D gene is possibly TRBD1 (7 bases). Germline V gene data show CDR1 as KGHDR and CDR2 as SFDVKD. The CDR3 is 17 residues long. The CDR3 loop reads CATSPGWGQTNTGGLFF. CDR3 DNA sequence: TGTGCCACCAGCCCCGGTTGGGGACAGACGAACACCGGGGGGCTGTTTTTT.

The count of this clonotype is one. The conserved final phenylalanine or tryptophan is absent from the CDR3, which likely points to a read error. The limits of the CDR3 on the DNA are not certain, so only TCRdb's listed CDR3 is given. The CDR3 loop is CASSPPTS. This chain uses TRBV5-4 with TRBJ2-7; the D call in the table, TRBD1, was not verified against the DNA. Germline CDR1 reads SGHNT; CDR2 reads YYREEE (reference sequence). The CDR3 is 8 amino acids long, termini counted.

The chain carries TRBV20-1 and TRBJ1-5; 7 bases agree with TRBD1. Trimming took 3 bases from V and 6 from J; bases not matched to a gene: 5. The CDR3 has 13 amino acids. The germline CDR1 and CDR2 sequences are DFQATT and SNEGSKA (reference sequence). CDR3 in DNA: TGCAGTGCTAGGAGACAGGGACGTCAGCCCCAGCATTTT. Protein: CSARRQGRQPQHF.